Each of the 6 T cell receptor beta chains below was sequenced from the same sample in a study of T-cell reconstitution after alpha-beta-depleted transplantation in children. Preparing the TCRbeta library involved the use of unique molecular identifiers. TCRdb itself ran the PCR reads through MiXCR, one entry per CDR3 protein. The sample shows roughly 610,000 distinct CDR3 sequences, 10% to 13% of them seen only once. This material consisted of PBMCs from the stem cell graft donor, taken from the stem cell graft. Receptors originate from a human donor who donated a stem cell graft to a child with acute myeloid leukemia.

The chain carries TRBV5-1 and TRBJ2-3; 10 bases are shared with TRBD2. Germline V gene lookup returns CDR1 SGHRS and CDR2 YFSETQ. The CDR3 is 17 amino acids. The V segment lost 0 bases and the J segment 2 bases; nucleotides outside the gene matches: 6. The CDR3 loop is CASSLAVSGGITDTQYF. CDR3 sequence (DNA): TGCGCCAGCAGCTTGGCAGTTAGCGGGGGGATCACAGATACGCAGTATTTT.

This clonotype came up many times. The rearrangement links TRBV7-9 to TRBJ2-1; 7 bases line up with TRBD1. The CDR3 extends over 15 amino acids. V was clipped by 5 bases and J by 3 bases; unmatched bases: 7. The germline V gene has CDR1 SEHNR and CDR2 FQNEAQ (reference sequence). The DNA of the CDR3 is TGTGCCAGCAGCATTGTACAGGGGAACTACAATGAGCAGTTCTTC. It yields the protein CASSIVQGNYNEQFF.

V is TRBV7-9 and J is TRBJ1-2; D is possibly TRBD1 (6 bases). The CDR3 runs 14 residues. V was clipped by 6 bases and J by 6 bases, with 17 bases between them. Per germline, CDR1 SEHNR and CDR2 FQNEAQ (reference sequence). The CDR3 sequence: CASRLTGGPDGYTF. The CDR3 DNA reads TGTGCCAGCAGACTCACCGGGGGCCCCGATGGCTACACCTTC.

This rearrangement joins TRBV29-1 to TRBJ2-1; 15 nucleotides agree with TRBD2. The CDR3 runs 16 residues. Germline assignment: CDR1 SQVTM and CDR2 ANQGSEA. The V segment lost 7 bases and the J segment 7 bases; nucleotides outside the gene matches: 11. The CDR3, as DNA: TGCAGCGCCACGGGACTAGCGGGAGGTGCGTGGAATGAGCAGTTCTTC. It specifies CSATGLAGGAWNEQFF.

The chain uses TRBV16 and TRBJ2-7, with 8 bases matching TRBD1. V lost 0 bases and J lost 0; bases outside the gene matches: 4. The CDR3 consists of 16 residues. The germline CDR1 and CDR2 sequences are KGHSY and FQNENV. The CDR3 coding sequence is TGTGCCAGCAGCCAATCGGGCAGGGGGCGCTCCTACGAGCAGTACTTC. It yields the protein CASSQSGRGRSYEQYF.

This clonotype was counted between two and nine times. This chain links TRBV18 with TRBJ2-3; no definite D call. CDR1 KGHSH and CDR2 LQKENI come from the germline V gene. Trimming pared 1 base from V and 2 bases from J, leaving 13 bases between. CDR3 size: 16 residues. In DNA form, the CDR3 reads TGTGCCAGCTCACCACTGTCGGGCGGTTACACAGATACGCAGTATTTT. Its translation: CASSPLSGGYTDTQYF.